This entry lists 29 T cell receptor beta chains sequenced from one sample in a study of T cells in women clearing cervical HPV infection. The protocol was immunoSEQ multiplex PCR, while the TCRdb copy is restricted to in-frame clones and leaves out a portion. The listing records 25,000 to 35,000 clones. Source material: blood buffy coat. The receptors come from a woman aged 18 to 75 with a cervical HPV16 infection that either progressed to CIN3+ or cleared (not recorded which).

Notes on this clone: Coverage ceases 3 residues before the CDR3 finishes, and the germline J gene fills in the end. The same CDR3 also results from other DNA sequences found in this sample. The rearrangement links TRBV6-1 to TRBJ2-7; D is unresolved. The CDR3 extends over 11 amino acids. Trimming removed 3 bases from V and 4 bases from J, with 4 bases in between. Germline V gene sequence: CDR1 MNHNS, CDR2 SASEGT. CDR3 in amino acids: CASSDLYEQYF. The part of the CDR3 DNA that was read is TGTGCCAGCAGTGACCTGTACGAG.

Comment on this clone: The CDR3 end lies 3 residues beyond the end of the read and is filled in from the germline J gene. The chain combines TRBV5-1 with TRBJ2-1; 10 bases are shared with TRBD2. The CDR3 extends over 16 amino acids. J lost 7 bases, V lost 1 base, and 8 bases had no gene match. CDR1 and CDR2 from the germline V gene are SGHRS and YFSETQ. CDR3: CASSLSGGEVWNEQFF. CDR3 DNA (partial): TGCGCCAGCAGCTTGAGCGGGGGGGAAGTGTGGAATGAG.

On this clone itself: The read halts 3 residues ahead of the CDR3 end, with the missing end drawn from the germline J gene. V is TRBV5-1 and J is TRBJ2-1, with 12 bases lining up with TRBD2. Germline lookup yields CDR1 SGHRS and CDR2 YFSETQ. Germline trimming cut 4 bases from V and 4 bases from J; bases unmatched to any gene: 6. This CDR3 spans 16 amino acids. CDR3 bases read: TGCGCCAGCAGCATGACCCTAGCGGGGGGGTACAATGAG. This translates into CASSMTLAGGYNE. The whole CDR3 reads CASSMTLAGGYNEQFF.

A word on this clone: The observed sequence ends 3 residues before the CDR3 terminus, with the missing tail filled in from the germline J gene. The genes are TRBV20-1 and TRBJ2-1; 9 positions agree with TRBD1. This CDR3 region has 16 residues. J lost 7 bases, V lost 0 bases, and 10 bases had no gene match. Germline V lookup: CDR1 DFQATT, CDR2 SNEGSKA (reference sequence). The CDR3 bases that were read are TGCAGTGCTAGAGATGGGGACAGGGCGTGGGGAAATGAG. As protein: CSARDGDRAWGNE. The entire CDR3 sequence reads CSARDGDRAWGNEQFF.

The CDR3 DNA, read in part, is TGCAGTGCTAGTGGCGGGAGCCCCTACGAG. Its protein product is CSASGGSPYE. From start to end, the CDR3 is CSASGGSPYEQYF. V is TRBV20-1 and J is TRBJ2-7; 7 positions agree with TRBD2. Read data end 3 residues before the CDR3 end; the end is taken from the germline J gene. Germline values: CDR1 DFQATT, CDR2 SNEGSKA (reference sequence). The CDR3 length is 13 residues. Unmatched junction bases numbered 4, after V lost 3 bases and J lost 2 bases.

Notes on this clone: Read coverage stops 3 residues before the CDR3 terminus; the germline J gene supplies the remainder. V usage is TRBV5-5 and J usage is TRBJ2-7, with 7 bases matching TRBD1. The CDR3 spans 13 residues. In germline, CDR1 is SGHKS, CDR2 YYEKEE (reference sequence). V shed 2 bases, J shed 3 bases, and the junction held 2 bases outside the gene matches. CDR3 bases read: TGTGCCAGCAGCTTAAGGACAGGCTACGAG. It specifies CASSLRTGYE. Given in full, the CDR3 is CASSLRTGYEQYF. The full variable domain, with the rest looked up from reference TRBV5-5 and TRBJ2-7, is DAGVTQSPTHLIKTRGQQVTLRCSPISGHKSVSWYQQVLGQGPQFIFQYYEKEERGRGNFPDRFSARQFPNYSSELNVNALLLGDSALYLCASSLRTGYEQYFGPGTRLTVT.

CDR3 loop: CAWSRGAYEQYF. The CDR3 DNA, read in part, is TGTGCCTGGAGTCGGGGTGCCTACGAG. This chain connects TRBV30 to TRBJ2-7; perhaps TRBD2 as D (5 bases). The sequenced fragment ends 3 residues before the CDR3 boundary, so the rest is inferred from the germline J gene. V was pared by 2 bases and J by 2 bases, with 7 bases between. CDR3 length: 12 residues. Germline-derived CDR1 and CDR2 are GTSNPN and SVGIG (reference sequence).

A remark on this clone: The CDR3 end lies 3 residues beyond the end of the read and is filled in from the germline J gene. Other nucleotide sequences from this sample produce the same CDR3. The chain links TRBV19 to TRBJ2-7, with TRBD2 matching 7 bases. With V trimmed by 1 base and J by 1 base, 4 bases remained unmatched. Germline V gene lookup returns CDR1 LNHDA and CDR2 SQIVND (reference sequence). This CDR3 has 15 residues. CDR3 residues: CASSIAGGGSYEQYF. The sequenced part of the CDR3 DNA is TGTGCCAGTAGTATAGCCGGCGGGGGTTCCTACGAG.

Regarding this clone: Sequencing ends 3 residues short of the CDR3 end; the germline J gene provides the rest. The V gene is TRBV19, the J gene TRBJ1-1, with TRBD1 as a possible D gene (6 bases). In germline, CDR1 is LNHDA, CDR2 SQIVND (reference sequence). The CDR3 totals 14 residues. V was shortened by 1 base and J by 3 bases, with 9 bases between the two germline ends. The CDR3 region is CASSIGGGDTEAFF. CDR3 DNA (partial): TGTGCCAGTAGTATAGGAGGGGGGGACACTGAA. Based on the CDR3 plus reference TRBV19 and TRBJ1-1, the full variable domain is DGGITQSPKYLFRKEGQNVTLSCEQNLNHDAMYWYRQDPGQGLRLIYYSQIVNDFQKGDIAEGYSVSREKKESFPLTVTSAQKNPTAFYLCASSIGGGDTEAFFGQGTRLTVV.

A word on this clone: Sequencing ends 3 residues short of the CDR3 end; the germline J gene provides the rest. The chain combines TRBV2 with TRBJ1-2, with a possible D match to TRBD1 (6 bases). There are 14 residues in the CDR3. V was clipped by 6 bases and J by 7 bases, with 18 bases between them. The germline CDR1 and CDR2 sequences are SNHLY and FYNNEI. The CDR3 sequence: CASRATGWDRGYTF. Partial CDR3 DNA: TGTGCCAGCAGAGCGACAGGATGGGACCGTGGC.

Comments on this clone: The read falls 3 residues short of the CDR3 end, and the missing part is taken from the germline J gene. The chain is built from TRBV6-1 and TRBJ2-1; 12 bases are a match to TRBD1. The CDR3 spans 14 residues. The germline V gene encodes CDR1 MNHNS and CDR2 SASEGT. The trim removed 4 bases at V and 8 bases at J, leaving 3 bases unmatched. The part of the CDR3 DNA that was read is TGTGCCAGCAGTGTGGGACAGGGGGCTTATGAG. It codes for CASSVGQGAYE. The whole CDR3 protein is CASSVGQGAYEQFF.

As regards this clone: The read terminates 3 residues before the CDR3 end, so the remaining end is supplied by the germline J gene. V usage is TRBV20-1 and J usage is TRBJ1-2; weak D call: TRBD1 (5 bases). The CDR3 totals 11 residues. Germline CDR1 DFQATT, CDR2 SNEGSKA (reference sequence). With 4 bases removed from V and 7 bases from J, the gap between germline ends came to 10 bases. The CDR3 loop is CSATGPLGYTF. The DNA read from the CDR3 is TGCAGTGCTACAGGGCCCCTTGGC.

CDR3 DNA (partial): TGTGCCAATTACAGGGTGAGAAATGAAAAA. Protein sequence: CANYRVRNEK. The full-length CDR3 reads as CANYRVRNEKLFF. The chain has TRBV2 and TRBJ1-4; D might be TRBD1 (6 bases). The read halts 3 residues ahead of the CDR3 end, with the missing end drawn from the germline J gene. Germline V gene data show CDR1 as SNHLY and CDR2 as FYNNEI. The V and J ends lost 10 bases and 5 bases respectively, with 14 bases between them. The CDR3 extends over 13 amino acids.

For this clone: The read ends 3 residues early relative to the CDR3; the germline J gene fills the gap. The chain is built from TRBV20-1 and TRBJ2-7; TRBD1 matches at 8 bases. CDR1 is DFQATT, CDR2 SNEGSKA, per germline (reference sequence). The J segment lost 3 bases and the V segment lost 0 bases, leaving 10 bases of the junction unmatched. The CDR3 runs to 16 residues. The CDR3 reads CSARDEWGTGNYEQYF. The sequenced part of the CDR3 DNA is TGCAGTGCTAGAGACGAGTGGGGGACAGGTAACTACGAG.

A note on this clone: The read falls 3 residues short of the CDR3 end, and the missing part is taken from the germline J gene. The genes are TRBV7-9 and TRBJ2-2; TRBD2 agrees at 7 bases. Germline V gene data show CDR1 as SEHNR and CDR2 as FQNEAQ (reference sequence). The CDR3 has 15 amino acids. V was clipped by 5 bases and J by 5 bases; unmatched bases: 8. CDR3 DNA, as far as it was read: TGTGCCAGCAGCCCTTCAGCGGGATGGACCGGGGAG. As protein: CASSPSAGWTGE. The entire CDR3 is CASSPSAGWTGELFF.

CDR3 bases read: TGTGCCAGCAGCTTAGGCCCAGGGCACACTGAA. Amino acid sequence: CASSLGPGHTE. The entire CDR3 is CASSLGPGHTEAFF. V gene TRBV7-8 combines with J gene TRBJ1-1; D perhaps matches TRBD1 (5 bases). The observed sequence ends 3 residues before the CDR3 terminus, with the missing tail filled in from the germline J gene. The CDR3 totals 14 residues. Trimming stripped 1 base from V and 3 bases from J, with 9 bases between. Germline V gene data show CDR1 as SGHVS and CDR2 as FQNEAQ.

A word on this clone: The CDR3 goes on 3 residues after the read ends, and that part is filled in from the germline J gene. This chain uses TRBV2 with TRBJ2-3; D is perhaps TRBD1 (5 bases). Germline V lookup: CDR1 SNHLY, CDR2 FYNNEI. This CDR3 is built from 15 residues. The sequenced part of the CDR3 DNA is TGTGCCAGCAGAGATCAGGGCTATAGCAATCAGCCG. Translating it yields CASRDQGYSNQP. The CDR3 in full is CASRDQGYSNQPQYF.

Comments on this clone: The CDR3 is cut off 3 residues early in the read; its end comes from the germline J gene. The rearrangement joins TRBV29-1 to TRBJ1-1, with 7 nucleotides matching TRBD1. V was pared by 5 bases and J by 4 bases, with 13 bases of the junction left unmatched. CDR1 and CDR2 from the germline V gene are SQVTM and ANQGSEA. The CDR3 is 15 residues long. The covered CDR3 bases are TGCAGCGTTCCACAGGGGTCTCGAAGGGGCACTGAA. Protein product: CSVPQGSRRGTE. The whole CDR3 sequence is CSVPQGSRRGTEAFF. The full variable domain, rest sourced from reference TRBV29-1 and TRBJ1-1, is SAVISQKPSRDICQRGTSLTIQCQVDSQVTMMFWYRQQPGQSLTLIATANQGSEATYESGFVIDKFPISRPNLTFSTLTVSNMSPEDSSIYLCSVPQGSRRGTEAFFGQGTRLTVV.

Comments on this clone: The read gets to within 3 residues of the CDR3 end, and the germline J gene fills in the rest. The rearrangement uses TRBV11-3 and TRBJ2-2; D is uncertain. Germline lookup yields CDR1 SGHNT and CDR2 YENEEA. This CDR3 contains 13 residues. V lost 0 bases and J lost 8, with 7 bases in between. The covered CDR3 bases are TGTGCCAGCAGCTTAGATTGGCAGGGGGAG. Its translation is CASSLDWQGE. The CDR3 as a whole reads CASSLDWQGELFF.

As concerns this clone: The read ends 3 residues early relative to the CDR3; the germline J gene fills the gap. This sequence joins TRBV28 and TRBJ2-7, with 7 bases identical to TRBD1. Per the germline V gene, CDR1 is MDHEN and CDR2 is SYDVKM. This CDR3 spans 13 amino acids. The J segment lost 4 bases and the V segment lost 5 bases, leaving 5 bases of the junction unmatched. The covered CDR3 bases are TGTGCCAGCAGTCCATCGGACAGGTACGAG. This encodes CASSPSDRYE. The entire CDR3 sequence reads CASSPSDRYEQYF. The full variable domain, its missing parts supplied by reference TRBV28 and TRBJ2-7, is DVKVTQSSRYLVKRTGEKVFLECVQDMDHENMFWYRQDPGLGLRLIYFSYDVKMKEKGDIPEGYSVSREKKERFSLILESASTNQTSMYLCASSPSDRYEQYFGPGTRLTVT.

Concerning this clone: The read falls 3 residues short of the CDR3 end, and the missing part is taken from the germline J gene. V is TRBV20-1 and J is TRBJ2-5; 11 bases align to TRBD1. Germline CDR1 and CDR2: DFQATT and SNEGSKA (reference sequence). The CDR3 has 14 residues. The J segment lost 4 bases and the V segment lost 1 base, leaving 2 bases of the junction unmatched. The sequenced part of the CDR3 DNA is TGCAGTGCTAGAGGGACAGGGGGCGCAGAGACC. As protein: CSARGTGGAET. The whole CDR3 sequence reads CSARGTGGAETQYF.

Remarks on this clone: The read halts 3 residues ahead of the CDR3 end, with the missing end drawn from the germline J gene. The chain is built from TRBV5-1 and TRBJ2-3; D remains ambiguous. The length of the CDR3 is 14 residues. Germline CDR1 is SGHRS and CDR2 is YFSETQ. V was shortened by 4 bases and J by 0 bases, with 9 bases between the two germline ends. The CDR3 loop is CASSLATSTDTQYF. The covered CDR3 bases are TGCGCCAGCAGCCTGGCCACTAGCACAGATACG.

On this clone: Sequencing ends 3 residues short of the CDR3 end; the germline J gene provides the rest. The chain carries TRBV19 and TRBJ2-7; 8 bases are a match to TRBD1. Trimming took 4 bases from V and 5 from J; bases not matched to a gene: 7. The CDR3 sequence is 14 residues long. Germline loops: CDR1 LNHDA, CDR2 SQIVND (reference sequence). Here the CDR3 reads CASSTGDRGHEQYF. The sequenced part of the CDR3 DNA is TGTGCCAGTAGTACGGGTGACAGGGGTCACGAG.

In regard to this clone: The read ends 3 residues shy of where the CDR3 ends; the end is completed using the germline J gene. The chain employs TRBV4-1 and TRBJ2-3; possibly TRBD2 for D (5 bases). Germline CDR1 reads MGHRA; CDR2 reads YSYEKL. Trimming pared 4 bases from V and 8 bases from J, leaving 13 bases between. The CDR3 has 13 residues. The CDR3 bases that were read are TGCGCCAGCAGCCCGCCTATCGAGGGTACG. This sequence encodes CASSPPIEGT. In full, the CDR3 reads CASSPPIEGTQYF.

Regarding this clone: The CDR3 extends 3 residues past the end of the read, so its final part is completed from the germline J gene. The chain links TRBV2 to TRBJ2-2, with D possibly TRBD1 on 6 matching bases. The CDR3 spans 14 residues. Per the germline V gene, CDR1 is SNHLY and CDR2 is FYNNEI. The sequenced part of the CDR3 DNA is TGTGCCAGCATTGGACAGCTAACTAATGAAAAG. Translation: CASIGQLTNEK. The entire CDR3 protein is CASIGQLTNEKLFF.

Concerning this clone: The sequence runs out 3 residues before the end of the CDR3; the remainder is reconstructed from the germline J gene. The rearrangement uses TRBV7-2 and TRBJ2-5; weak D call: TRBD2 (8 bases). This CDR3 has 15 residues. CDR1 is SGHTA, CDR2 FQGNSA, per germline. CDR3 protein: CASSFYTGGTDTQYF. The sequenced CDR3 bases are TGTGCCAGCAGCTTTTATACGGGGGGGACAGATACC.

A word on this clone: The read stops 3 residues short of the end of the CDR3; the missing end is completed from the germline J gene. The chain has TRBV30 and TRBJ1-5; D remains unclear. CDR1 is GTSNPN, CDR2 SVGIG, per germline (reference sequence). Deletions cut 4 bases from V and 0 bases from J, with 7 bases between. CDR3 size: 13 residues. Incomplete CDR3 DNA: TGTGCCTGGACAGAAAATAGCAATCAGCCC. This encodes CAWTENSNQP. The full CDR3 is CAWTENSNQPQHF. Complete variable domain (other parts from reference TRBV30 and TRBJ1-5): SQTIHQWPATLVQPVGSPLSLECTVEGTSNPNLYWYRQAAGRGLQLLFYSVGIGQISSEVPQNLSASRPQDRQFILSSKKLLLSDSGFYLCAWTENSNQPQHFGDGTRLSIL.

Remarks on this clone: The read ends 3 residues before the CDR3 terminus; that terminus is restored from the germline J gene. This chain uses TRBV2 with TRBJ1-5; no firm D call. There are 15 residues in the CDR3. V was pared by 4 bases and J by 6 bases, with 16 bases between. The V gene's germline CDR1 is SNHLY and CDR2 FYNNEI. The CDR3 DNA, read in part, is TGTGCCAGCAGTGTTGGGCAGGTAGGATTTCAGCCC. This sequence encodes CASSVGQVGFQP. In full, the CDR3 reads CASSVGQVGFQPQHF. Together with reference TRBV2 and TRBJ1-5, the CDR3 gives the full variable domain: EPEVTQTPSHQVTQMGQEVILRCVPISNHLYFYWYRQILGQKVEFLVSFYNNEISEKSEIFDDQFSVERPDGSNFTLKIRSTKLEDSAMYFCASSVGQVGFQPQHFGDGTRLSIL.

In the case of this clone: The read comes to an end 3 residues before the CDR3 does, leaving the germline J gene to fill in the end. The chain carries TRBV2 and TRBJ1-2; D may be TRBD1 (5 bases). CDR1 and CDR2 (germline): SNHLY, FYNNEI. The CDR3 covers 13 residues. V shed 5 bases and J shed 3 bases, with 10 bases lying between them. CDR3 DNA (partial): TGTGCCAGCAGTTCTCAGGGTGACTATGGC. Residues: CASSSQGDYG. The entire CDR3 is CASSSQGDYGYTF.